Only a few counts were recorded for the clone carrying this T cell receptor beta chain. Its antigen is as yet unknown. Unique molecular identifiers were added to individual cDNA molecules. TCRdb ran MiXCR on the 5' RACE reads and lists one entry per CDR3 protein. Here the sample spans more than 65,000 distinct CDR3 sequences, under 15% being singletons. These data belong to a study of early T cells in non-severe SARS-CoV-2 infection. Whole-study findings and limits: The study's VDJdb matching favored anti-spike CD8 responses and missed private and CD4 specificities.

Germline V gene lookup returns CDR1 SGHTA and CDR2 FQGTGA. V was cut by 5 bases and J by 0 bases, with 7 bases left in between. There are 13 residues in the CDR3. The sequence came from an adult who was a healthcare worker with PCR-confirmed SARS-CoV-2 infection or an uninfected control (not recorded which). Source: whole blood, taken at baseline. The chain is built from TRBV7-3 and TRBJ1-1; no clear D gene. The DNA of the CDR3 is TGTGCCAGCAGCCTCCACATGAACACTGAAGCTTTCTTT. Protein: CASSLHMNTEAFF. Filled out from reference TRBV7-3 and TRBJ1-1, the complete variable domain reads GAGVSQTPSNKVTEKGKYVELRCDPISGHTALYWYRQSLGQGPEFLIYFQGTGAADDSGLPNDRFFAVRPEGSVSTLKIQRTERGDSAVYLCASSLHMNTEAFFGQGTRLTVV.